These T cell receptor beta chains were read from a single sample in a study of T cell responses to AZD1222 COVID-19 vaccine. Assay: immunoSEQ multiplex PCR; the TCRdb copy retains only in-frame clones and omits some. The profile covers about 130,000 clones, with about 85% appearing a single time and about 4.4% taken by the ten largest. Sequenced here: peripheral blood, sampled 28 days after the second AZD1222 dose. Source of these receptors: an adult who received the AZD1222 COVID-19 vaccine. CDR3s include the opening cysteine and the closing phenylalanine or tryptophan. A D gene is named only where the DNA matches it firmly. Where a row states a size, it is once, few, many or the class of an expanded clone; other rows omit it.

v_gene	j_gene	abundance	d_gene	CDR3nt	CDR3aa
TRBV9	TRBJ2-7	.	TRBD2	TGTGCCAGCAGCGTAAGTTCTAGCGGGGGGTACGAGCAGTACTTC	CASSVSSSGGYEQYF
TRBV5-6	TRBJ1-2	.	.	TGTGCCAGCAGCTTGGGGACGGGATCTAACTATGGCTACACCTTC	CASSLGTGSNYGYTF
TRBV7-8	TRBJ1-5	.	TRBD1	TGTGCCAGCAGCGCCCGGGACAGCCCCAATCAGCCCCAGCATTTT	CASSARDSPNQPQHF
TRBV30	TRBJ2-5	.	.	TGTGCCTGGAGTTCTTCGGAGACCCAGTACTTC	CAWSSSETQYF
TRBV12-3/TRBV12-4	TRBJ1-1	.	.	TGTGCCAGCGGTTTTAGGGGGGTTACTGAAGCTTTCTTT	CASGFRGVTEAFF
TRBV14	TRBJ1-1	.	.	TGTGCCAGCAGCCATAGTGTAACTACTGAAGCTTTCTTT	CASSHSVTTEAFF
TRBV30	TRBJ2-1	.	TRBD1	TGTGCCTGGACCCCCGACAAGGGCAGGGGGCGTGAAAATGAGCAGTTCTTC	CAWTPDKGRGRENEQFF
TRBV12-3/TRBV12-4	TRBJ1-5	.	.	TGTGCCAGCAGCTTAGAGGATGATCAGCCCCAGCATTTT	CASSLEDDQPQHF
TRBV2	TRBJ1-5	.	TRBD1	TGTGCCAGCACTATAGAGGGACAGGGGGCCCAGCATTTT	CASTIEGQGAQHF
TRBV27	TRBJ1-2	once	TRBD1	TGTGCCAGCAGTTACGGACAGGGGGCCAATGGCTACACCTTC	CASSYGQGANGYTF
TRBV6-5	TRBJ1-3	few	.	TGTGCCAGCATAGAGAGAGGGCGTGGAAACACCATATATTTT	CASIERGRGNTIYF
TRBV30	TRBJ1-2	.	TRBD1	TGTGCCTGGAGGGGACAGAACTATGGCTACACCTTC	CAWRGQNYGYTF
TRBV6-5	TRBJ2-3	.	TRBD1	TGTGCCAGCAGCTCCGGACAGGCCACAGATACGCAGTATTTT	CASSSGQATDTQYF
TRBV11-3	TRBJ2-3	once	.	TGTGCCAGCAGCTTATCCGGGGGCCCAGGTACGCAGTATTTT	CASSLSGGPGTQYF